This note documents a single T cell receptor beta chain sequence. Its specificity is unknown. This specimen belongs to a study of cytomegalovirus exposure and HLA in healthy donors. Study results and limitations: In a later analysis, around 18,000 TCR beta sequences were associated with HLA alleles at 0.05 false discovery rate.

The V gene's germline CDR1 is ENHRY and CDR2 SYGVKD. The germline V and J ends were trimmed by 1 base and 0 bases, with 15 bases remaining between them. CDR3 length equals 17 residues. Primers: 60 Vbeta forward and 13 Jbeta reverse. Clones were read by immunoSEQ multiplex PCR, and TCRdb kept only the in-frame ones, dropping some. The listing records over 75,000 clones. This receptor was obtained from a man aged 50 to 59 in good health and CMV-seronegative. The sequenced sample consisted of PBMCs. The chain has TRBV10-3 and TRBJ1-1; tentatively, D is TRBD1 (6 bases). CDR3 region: CAISEFWVGDMNTEAFF. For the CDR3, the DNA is TGTGCCATCAGTGAGTTTTGGGTGGGGGACATGAACACTGAAGCTTTCTTT.